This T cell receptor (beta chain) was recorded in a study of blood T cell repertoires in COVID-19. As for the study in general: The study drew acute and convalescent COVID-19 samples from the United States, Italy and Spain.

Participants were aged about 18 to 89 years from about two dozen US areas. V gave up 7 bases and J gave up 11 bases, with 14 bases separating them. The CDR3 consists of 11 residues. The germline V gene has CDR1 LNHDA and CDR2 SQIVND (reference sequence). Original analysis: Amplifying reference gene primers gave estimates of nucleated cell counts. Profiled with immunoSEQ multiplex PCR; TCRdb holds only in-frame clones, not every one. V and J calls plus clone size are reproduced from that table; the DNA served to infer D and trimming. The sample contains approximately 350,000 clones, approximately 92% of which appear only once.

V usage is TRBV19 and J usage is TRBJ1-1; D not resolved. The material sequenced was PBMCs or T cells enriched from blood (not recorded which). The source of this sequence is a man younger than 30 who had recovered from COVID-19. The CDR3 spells CASIVLLIAFF. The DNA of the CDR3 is TGTGCCAGTATAGTCCTTTTAATCGCTTTCTTT.